One and the same sample provided the 30 T cell receptor beta chains below, sequenced in a study of early T cells in non-severe SARS-CoV-2 infection. TCRdb re-called the 5' RACE reads through MiXCR, storing one row per CDR3 protein. The data show some 57,000 distinct CDR3 sequences, roughly 13% seen once. Sequenced material: whole blood. The receptors were sampled from an adult who was a healthcare worker with PCR-confirmed SARS-CoV-2 infection or an uninfected control (not recorded which).

The V gene is TRBV7-2, the J gene TRBJ2-1, with a possible D match to TRBD1 (6 bases). Germline CDR1 is SGHTA and CDR2 is FQGNSA. The CDR3 length is 13 residues. V lost 5 bases to trimming and J lost 4 bases, with 9 bases between them. The CDR3 coding sequence is TGTGCCAGCAGCCGGACAGAATACAATGAGCAGTTCTTC. Its translation is CASSRTEYNEQFF.

This clonotype has more than one count but fewer than ten. The gene calls are TRBV5-5 and TRBJ2-2, with TRBD1 identical over 7 bases. Germline V lookup: CDR1 SGHKS, CDR2 YYEKEE (reference sequence). V shed 7 bases, J shed 5 bases, and the junction held 11 bases outside the gene matches. The CDR3 extends over 15 amino acids. The DNA for the CDR3 is TGTGCCAGCGGGGACGGGACAGCGACTACCGGGGAGCTGTTTTTT. It translates to CASGDGTATTGELFF.

This clonotype was detected a few times. The V and J genes are TRBV28 and TRBJ2-7; 9 nucleotides match TRBD2. Unmatched junction bases numbered 11, after V lost 7 bases and J lost 4 bases. The CDR3 sequence is 15 residues long. The germline gives CDR1 MDHEN, CDR2 SYDVKM. In DNA form, the CDR3 reads TGTGCCAGCAAAACCCCCGGACTAGCGTCGTACGAGCAGTACTTC. Its protein product is CASKTPGLASYEQYF.

This sequence joins TRBV20-1 and TRBJ2-3; the D call may be TRBD1 or TRBD2 (5 bases each). Germline loops: CDR1 DFQATT, CDR2 SNEGSKA (reference sequence). The CDR3 sequence is 15 residues long. Trimming removed 6 bases from V and 4 bases from J, with 20 bases in between. For the CDR3, the DNA is TGCAGTGCCATGGAACCGGGGCCGGGGTCAGATACGCAGTATTTT. It yields the protein CSAMEPGPGSDTQYF.

This clonotype was observed at least ten times. The V call is TRBV29-1, the J call TRBJ2-5, with TRBD1 matching over 9 bases. J gave up 3 bases and V 4 bases, and 3 bases lay outside the gene matches. Looked up from germline, CDR1 is SQVTM and CDR2 is ANQGSEA. This CDR3 comprises 13 residues. CDR3: CSVGRTGEETQYF. CDR3 nucleotides: TGCAGCGTTGGTAGGACAGGGGAAGAGACCCAGTACTTC.

As DNA, the CDR3 is TGTGCCAGCGGGAGGGCCGGTCATGAGCAGTTCTTC. It specifies CASGRAGHEQFF. The chain carries TRBV25-1 and TRBJ2-1; 7 nucleotides agree with TRBD2. From germline, CDR1 is MGHDK and CDR2 SYGVNS. V lost 8 bases and J lost 8; bases outside the gene matches: 6. This CDR3 has 12 amino acids.

The chain joins TRBV28 to TRBJ1-1; D call uncertain. Looked up from germline, CDR1 is MDHEN and CDR2 is SYDVKM. Trimming left V 10 bases short and J 0 bases short, with 12 bases between. The CDR3 loop spans 13 amino acids. The CDR3 nucleotides read TGTGCCACTACGGACGGAATGAACACTGAAGCTTTCTTT. It encodes CATTDGMNTEAFF.

The chain carries TRBV7-2 and TRBJ2-7, with 15 bases aligning to TRBD2. This CDR3 region has 14 residues. V trimming: 5 bases; J trimming: 6 bases; junction bases outside the gene matches: 2. The germline V gene encodes CDR1 SGHTA and CDR2 FQGNSA. Here the CDR3 reads CASSVGLAGGEQYF. In DNA, the CDR3 is TGTGCCAGCAGCGTGGGACTAGCGGGAGGCGAGCAGTACTTC.

There are many counts of this clonotype. The rearrangement uses TRBV7-9 and TRBJ1-2; TRBD1 is a possible D gene (6 bases). The length of the CDR3 is 13 residues. V lost 5 bases, J lost 7 bases, and 14 bases lay in between. CDR1 is SEHNR, CDR2 FQNEAQ, per germline (reference sequence). The CDR3, as DNA: TGTGCCAGCAGCCTTTCAGGGGTACCTGGCTACACCTTC. Translating gives CASSLSGVPGYTF.

This clonotype was picked up many times. V is TRBV10-3 and J is TRBJ2-1; TRBD1 aligns across 7 bases. Germline V gives CDR1 ENHRY, CDR2 SYGVKD. The CDR3 consists of 15 residues. J gave up 9 bases and V 1 base, and 9 bases lay outside the gene matches. In DNA form, the CDR3 reads TGTGCCATCAGTGAGTTGTGGGACAGTCCGGGTGAGCAGTTCTTC. Its translation is CAISELWDSPGEQFF.

This clonotype was seen only a few times. Sequence at one end of the junction differs from germline and may be a read error. This sequence joins TRBV14 and TRBJ1-2; D gene ambiguous. CDR3 length: 10 amino acids. Germline values: CDR1 SGHDN, CDR2 FVKESK. The CDR3 sequence: CASSQGSAPF. DNA of the CDR3: TGTGCCAGCAGCCAGGGGAGTGCTCCCTTC.

In its sample, this clonotype was seen many times. The V and J genes are TRBV5-8 and TRBJ2-1; D possibly corresponds to TRBD2 (6 bases). The V and J ends lost 5 bases and 8 bases respectively, with 14 bases between them. The CDR3 is 13 residues long. Germline V gene data show CDR1 as SGHTS and CDR2 as YDEGEE. CDR3 bases: TGTGCCAGCAGGATAGCGGCGGCGGATGAGCAGTTCTTC. This codes for CASRIAAADEQFF. The full variable domain, its missing parts supplied by reference TRBV5-8 and TRBJ2-1, is EAGVTQSPTHLIKTRGQQATLRCSPISGHTSVYWYQQALGLGLQFLLWYDEGEERNRGNFPPRFSGRQFPNYSSELNVNALELEDSALYLCASRIAAADEQFFGPGTRLTVL.

This clonotype was recorded a few times. This chain uses TRBV18 with TRBJ2-3; D unclear. Looked up from germline, CDR1 is KGHSH and CDR2 is LQKENI. CDR3 length equals 11 residues. V dropped 3 bases and J dropped 7 bases, with 5 bases sitting between them. CDR3 DNA: TGTGCCAGCTCACCGGAATATACGCAGTATTTT. Its translation is CASSPEYTQYF.

In this sample, this clonotype is medium-sized. This chain links TRBV3-1 with TRBJ1-2; 7 bases are shared with TRBD1. Per the germline V gene, CDR1 is LGHDT and CDR2 is YNNKEL (reference sequence). V shed 1 base and J 3 bases; nucleotides not matched to a gene: 5. The CDR3 is made up of 15 amino acids. CDR3 amino acids: CASSQGTGAYYGYTF. CDR3 coding DNA: TGTGCCAGCAGCCAAGGAACAGGGGCCTACTATGGCTACACCTTC. The whole variable domain, remainder taken from reference TRBV3-1 and TRBJ1-2, is DTAVSQTPKYLVTQMGNDKSIKCEQNLGHDTMYWYKQDSKKFLKIMFSYNNKELIINETVPNRFSPKSPDKAHLNLHINSLELGDSAVYFCASSQGTGAYYGYTFGSGTRLTVV.

This clonotype has a count of ten or more. The chain links TRBV7-9 to TRBJ2-4; unclear D gene. Germline V gene sequence: CDR1 SEHNR, CDR2 FQNEAQ (reference sequence). The CDR3 is 16 amino acids. Trimming took 5 bases from V and 0 from J, leaving 14 bases between them. The DNA of the CDR3 is TGTGCCAGCAGCGCTTGGCGGACCCTAGCCAAAAACATTCAGTACTTC. This translates into CASSAWRTLAKNIQYF.

This clonotype was seen only a few times. The rearrangement links TRBV5-1 to TRBJ2-7; D gene uncertain. Germline V gives CDR1 SGHRS, CDR2 YFSETQ. The CDR3 is made up of 13 amino acids. V gave up 4 bases and J gave up 4 bases, with 12 bases separating them. In DNA, the CDR3 is TGCGCCAGCAGCCCACATCTGGAATACGAGCAGTACTTC. Protein sequence: CASSPHLEYEQYF.

This clonotype was recorded many times. The rearrangement joins TRBV6-6 to TRBJ2-2; D uncertain. Trimming left V 7 bases short and J 1 base short, with 13 bases between. This CDR3 region has 15 residues. Germline V gene lookup returns CDR1 MNHNY and CDR2 SVGAGI (reference sequence). CDR3 bases: TGTGCCAGCAAGGACGACCCCAGGAACACCGGGGAGCTGTTTTTT. Its translation is CASKDDPRNTGELFF.

V usage is TRBV4-3 and J usage is TRBJ2-2; perhaps D is TRBD1 or TRBD2 (5 bases each). This CDR3 region has 17 residues. Germline values: CDR1 LGHNA, CDR2 YSLEER. V was pared by 4 bases and J by 3 bases, with 18 bases between. CDR3 amino acids: CASSPYLGQGDTGELFF. As DNA, the CDR3 is TGCGCCAGCAGCCCGTACTTGGGCCAGGGAGACACCGGGGAGCTGTTTTTT.

This clonotype came up many times. V gene TRBV4-3 combines with J gene TRBJ2-7; TRBD2 agrees at 15 bases. Germline CDR1 reads LGHNA; CDR2 reads YSLEER. The CDR3 spans 14 residues. With V trimmed by 4 bases and J by 6 bases, 1 base remained unmatched. CDR3 in DNA: TGCGCCAGCAGCCGGGGACTAGCGGGAGGCGAGCAGTACTTC. This sequence encodes CASSRGLAGGEQYF.

The rearrangement joins TRBV19 to TRBJ2-5; 7 positions match TRBD2. The junction had 7 bases not matched to a gene; V was cut back by 11 bases and J by 4 bases. Germline V gives CDR1 LNHDA, CDR2 SQIVND (reference sequence). CDR3 length equals 12 residues. CDR3 nucleotides: TGTGCCCTTGGGGGGGAAGGAGAGACCCAGTACTTC. This sequence encodes CALGGEGETQYF.

This clonotype turned up a few times. The V and J genes are TRBV28 and TRBJ2-7; D remains unclear. The V gene's germline CDR1 is MDHEN and CDR2 SYDVKM. This CDR3 has 13 residues. V lost 10 bases and J 3 bases, leaving 16 bases between the germline ends. This chain's CDR3 is CATTGPKNYEQYF. The CDR3 DNA reads TGTGCCACCACGGGTCCAAAAAACTACGAGCAGTACTTC.

This clonotype was observed many times. The chain joins TRBV7-9 to TRBJ2-7, with TRBD1 as a possible D gene (6 bases). CDR3 length equals 15 residues. CDR1 is SEHNR and CDR2 is FQNEAQ in the germline V gene (reference sequence). The V and J ends lost 5 bases and 0 bases respectively, with 14 bases between them. The CDR3 loop reads CASSQTRTVSYEQYF. The CDR3, as DNA: TGTGCCAGCAGCCAAACCAGGACAGTCTCCTACGAGCAGTACTTC.

This clonotype was detected many times. The CDR3 is CASSLGQGTYEQYF. CDR3 nucleotide sequence: TGTGCCAGCAGTTTAGGACAGGGTACCTACGAGCAGTACTTC. The chain has TRBV6-5 and TRBJ2-7, with 8 bases that match TRBD1. Germline CDR1 reads MNHEY; CDR2 reads SVGAGI. This CDR3 contains 14 residues. V gave up 4 bases and J gave up 2 bases; unmatched junction bases: 4.

The rearrangement uses TRBV19 and TRBJ1-2; D might be TRBD1 (5 bases). V lost 6 bases and J lost 5, with 13 bases in between. CDR3 length: 13 amino acids. Per the germline V gene, CDR1 is LNHDA and CDR2 is SQIVND (reference sequence). In nucleotides, the CDR3 is TGTGCCAGTAGAAAGGGCAGGGATTATGGCTACACCTTC. Protein product: CASRKGRDYGYTF.

This clonotype showed up just a few times. This chain links TRBV10-3 with TRBJ2-1, with 15 bases that match TRBD2. The CDR3 contains 16 residues. CDR1 and CDR2 (germline): ENHRY, SYGVKD. Germline trimming cut 3 bases from V and 7 bases from J; bases unmatched to any gene: 4. CDR3 amino acids: CAISDTGTSGRNEQFF. The DNA for the CDR3 is TGTGCCATCAGTGACACCGGGACTAGCGGGAGGAATGAGCAGTTCTTC.

This clonotype was counted a few times. The chain joins TRBV20-1 to TRBJ1-5, with 7 bases fitting TRBD1. This CDR3 comprises 17 residues. Germline V lookup: CDR1 DFQATT, CDR2 SNEGSKA (reference sequence). The J segment lost 6 bases and the V segment lost 0 bases, leaving 14 bases of the junction unmatched. The CDR3 nucleotides are TGCAGTGCTAGAGATCTCAGTGACAGGGTAGGGATTCAGCCCCAGCATTTT. This sequence encodes CSARDLSDRVGIQPQHF.

This clonotype was detected only a few times. Compared with germline, one end of the junction differs, possibly owing to a read error. This chain joins TRBV7-7 and TRBJ2-3, with a weak D call TRBD2 (6 bases). CDR1 and CDR2 from the germline V gene are SSHAT and FNYEAQ (reference sequence). The CDR3 totals 15 residues. The CDR3 here is CASSRGISNTDTQYF. CDR3 bases: TGTGCTAGCAGCCGCGGGATTAGCAACACAGATACGCAGTATTTT.

This clonotype was counted a few times. The gene calls are TRBV20-1 and TRBJ2-7; 10 bases match TRBD2. Trimming took 5 bases from V and 2 from J; bases not matched to a gene: 9. CDR3 length: 15 residues. Germline CDR1 reads DFQATT; CDR2 reads SNEGSKA (reference sequence). CDR3 region: CSAVVPTSGTYEQYF. The CDR3 DNA reads as TGCAGTGCTGTGGTCCCTACTAGCGGGACCTACGAGCAGTACTTC.

This clonotype was counted a few times. This CDR3 is CASSGTSTDTQYF. The CDR3 DNA sequence: TGCGCCAGCAGTGGAACTAGCACAGATACGCAGTATTTT. The rearrangement joins TRBV10-2 to TRBJ2-3; D uncertain. V dropped 4 bases and J dropped 0 bases, with 5 bases sitting between them. The CDR3 spans 13 residues. The germline CDR1 and CDR2 sequences are WSHSY and SAAADI.

The genes are TRBV7-6 and TRBJ2-7, with D tentatively TRBD2 (5 bases). Germline lookup yields CDR1 SGHVS and CDR2 FNYEAQ. The CDR3 runs to 14 residues. V dropped 3 bases and J dropped 2 bases, with 11 bases sitting between them. The CDR3 nucleotides read TGTGCCAGCAGCTTGTACCGGGAAGCCTACGAGCAGTACTTC. It translates to CASSLYREAYEQYF.